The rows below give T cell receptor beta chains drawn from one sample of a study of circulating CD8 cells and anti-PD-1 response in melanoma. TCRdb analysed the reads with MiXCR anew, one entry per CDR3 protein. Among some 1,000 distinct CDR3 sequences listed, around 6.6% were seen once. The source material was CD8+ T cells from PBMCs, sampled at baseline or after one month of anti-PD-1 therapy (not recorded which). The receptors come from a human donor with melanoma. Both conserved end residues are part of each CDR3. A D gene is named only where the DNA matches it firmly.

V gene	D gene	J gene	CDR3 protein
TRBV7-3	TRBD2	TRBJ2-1	CASSPLAGGYNEQFF
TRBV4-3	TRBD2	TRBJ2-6	CASSQTSGSGANVLTF
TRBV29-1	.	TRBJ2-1	CSVAGAGPSYNEQFF
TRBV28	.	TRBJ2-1	CASSLDYEQFF
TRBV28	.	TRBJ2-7	CASSTTSRAPEQYF
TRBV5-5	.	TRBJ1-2	CASSLAHRDAPEVYGYTF
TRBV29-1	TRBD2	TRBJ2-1	CSVVSGSSYNEQIF
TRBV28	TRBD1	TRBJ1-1	CASSPIDRENTEAFF
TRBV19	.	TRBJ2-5	CASSIPGARQETQYF
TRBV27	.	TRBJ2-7	CASSGASEQYEQYF
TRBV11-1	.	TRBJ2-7	CASSLNDYEQYF
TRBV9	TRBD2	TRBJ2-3	CASSVWTSGREDTQYF
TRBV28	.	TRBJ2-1	CASSFRLGGEQFF
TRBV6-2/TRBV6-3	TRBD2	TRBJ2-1	CASSYGREVDEQFF
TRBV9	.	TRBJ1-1	CASSATSDRAFF
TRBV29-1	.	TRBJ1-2	CSSLMTGPNYGYTF
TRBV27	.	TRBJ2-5	CASSLFASETQYF
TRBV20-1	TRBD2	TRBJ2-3	CSVPGLAGPTDTQYF
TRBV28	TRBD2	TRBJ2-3	CASSRWTSGSTDTQYF
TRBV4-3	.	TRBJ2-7	CASSQEPQDSYEQYF
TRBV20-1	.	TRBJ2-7	CSAREGYEQYF
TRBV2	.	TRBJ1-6	CAGSPGIQRNSPLHF
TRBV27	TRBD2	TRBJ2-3	CASSLQLAGGPLGTDTQYF
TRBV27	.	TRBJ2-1	CASSLLVDNEQFF
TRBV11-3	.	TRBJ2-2	CASSDTDPGELFF
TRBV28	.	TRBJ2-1	CASTPWGPYNEQFF
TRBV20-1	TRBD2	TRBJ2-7	CSAREPSGYEQYF
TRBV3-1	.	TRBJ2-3	CASSPSKGFGTRTDTQYF
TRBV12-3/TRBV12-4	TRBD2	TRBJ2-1	CASSPGTSVGEQFF
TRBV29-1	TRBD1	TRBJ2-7	CSVDTGVGEQYF
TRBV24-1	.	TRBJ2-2	CATSSRGADTGELFF
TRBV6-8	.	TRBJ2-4	CASSSRIGGITKNIQYF
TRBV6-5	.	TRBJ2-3	CASSYYLTDTQYF
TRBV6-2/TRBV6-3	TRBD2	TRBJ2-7	CASSYGGSYEQYF
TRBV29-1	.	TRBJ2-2	CSVVGGTGELFF
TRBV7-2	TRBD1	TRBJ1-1	CASSLAGGQNTEAFF
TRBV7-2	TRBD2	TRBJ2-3	CASSLRASGATDTQYF
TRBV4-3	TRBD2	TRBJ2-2	CASSHRGDGSGELFF
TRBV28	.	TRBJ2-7	CASSLQGYEQYF
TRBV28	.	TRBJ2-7	CASRVRVAFYEQYF